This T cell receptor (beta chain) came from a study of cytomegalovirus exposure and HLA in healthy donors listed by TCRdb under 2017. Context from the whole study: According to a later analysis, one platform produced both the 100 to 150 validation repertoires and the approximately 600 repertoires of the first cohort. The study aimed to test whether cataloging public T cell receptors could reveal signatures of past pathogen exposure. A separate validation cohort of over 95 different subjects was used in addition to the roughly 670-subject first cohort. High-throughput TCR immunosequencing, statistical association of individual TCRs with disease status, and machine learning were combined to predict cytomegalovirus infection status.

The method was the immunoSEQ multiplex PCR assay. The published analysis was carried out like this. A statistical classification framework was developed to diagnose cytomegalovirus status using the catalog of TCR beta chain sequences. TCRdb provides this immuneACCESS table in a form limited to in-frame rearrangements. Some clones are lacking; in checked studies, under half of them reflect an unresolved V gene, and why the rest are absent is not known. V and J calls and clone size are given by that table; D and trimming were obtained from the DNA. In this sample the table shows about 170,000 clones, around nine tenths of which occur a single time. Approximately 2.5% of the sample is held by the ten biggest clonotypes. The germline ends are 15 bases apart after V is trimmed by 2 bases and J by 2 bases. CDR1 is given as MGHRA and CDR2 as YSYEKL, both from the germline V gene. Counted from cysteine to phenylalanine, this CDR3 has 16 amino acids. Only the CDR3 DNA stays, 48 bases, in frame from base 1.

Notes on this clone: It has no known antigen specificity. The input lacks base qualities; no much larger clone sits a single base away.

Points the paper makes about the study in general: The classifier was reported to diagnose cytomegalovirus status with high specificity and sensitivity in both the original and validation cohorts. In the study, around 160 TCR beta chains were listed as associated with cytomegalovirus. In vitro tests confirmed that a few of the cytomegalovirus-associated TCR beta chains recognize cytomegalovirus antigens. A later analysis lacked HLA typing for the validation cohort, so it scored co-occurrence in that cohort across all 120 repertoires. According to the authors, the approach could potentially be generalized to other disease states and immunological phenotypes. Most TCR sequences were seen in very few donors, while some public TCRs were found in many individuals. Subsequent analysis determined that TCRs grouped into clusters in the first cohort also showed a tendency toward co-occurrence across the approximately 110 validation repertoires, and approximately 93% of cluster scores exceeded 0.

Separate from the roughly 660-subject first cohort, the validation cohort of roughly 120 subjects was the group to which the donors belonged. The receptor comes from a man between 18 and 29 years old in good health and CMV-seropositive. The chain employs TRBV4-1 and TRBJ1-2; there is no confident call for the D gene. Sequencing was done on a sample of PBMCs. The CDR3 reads CASSQIPRGPNYGYTF. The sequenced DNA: TGCGCCAGCAGCCAAATCCCCCGTGGCCCCAACTATGGCTACACCTTC.